These 21 T cell receptor beta chains share one sample of origin, sequenced in a study of early T cells in non-severe SARS-CoV-2 infection. TCRdb fed the 5' RACE reads into MiXCR, producing one record per CDR3 protein. The sample has 55,000 to 65,000 distinct CDR3 sequences, roughly 12% seen once. Sequences were derived from whole blood, sampled at baseline. The source of these receptors is an adult who was a healthcare worker with PCR-confirmed SARS-CoV-2 infection or an uninfected control (not recorded which).

In its sample, this clonotype was seen many times. This rearrangement joins TRBV20-1 to TRBJ1-1, with D unclear. The CDR3 consists of 12 residues. Germline values: CDR1 DFQATT, CDR2 SNEGSKA (reference sequence). V was clipped by 7 bases and J by 1 base, with 10 bases between them. This chain's CDR3 is CSVHPGNTEAFF. CDR3 sequence (DNA): TGCAGTGTTCACCCAGGGAACACTGAAGCTTTCTTT.

Many counts were recorded for this clonotype. The chain is built from TRBV18 and TRBJ2-7; tentatively, D is TRBD1 (7 bases). V lost 3 bases to trimming and J lost 3 bases, with 18 bases between them. The CDR3 covers 16 residues. Germline CDR1 reads KGHSH; CDR2 reads LQKENI. The CDR3 sequence is CASSPSSTGRNYEQYF. DNA for the CDR3: TGTGCCAGCTCACCTTCGTCGACAGGGAGGAACTACGAGCAGTACTTC.

V and J are TRBV6-5 and TRBJ2-1, with D possibly being TRBD1 (5 bases). This CDR3 is 13 amino acids long. CDR1 and CDR2 from the germline V gene are MNHEY and SVGAGI. V was clipped by 6 bases and J by 9 bases, with 15 bases between them. CDR3: CASSPTAISEQFF. As DNA, the CDR3 is TGTGCCAGCAGCCCGACAGCGATAAGTGAGCAGTTCTTC.

The chain carries TRBV9 and TRBJ1-2, with 9 bases fitting TRBD1. This CDR3 contains 15 residues. V lost 0 bases, J lost 4 bases, and 4 bases stayed unmatched. Germline V gene sequence: CDR1 SGDLS, CDR2 YYNGEE. The CDR3, as DNA: TGTGCCAGCAGCGTAGCGGGACAGGGTCTCTATGGCTACACCTTC. Translation: CASSVAGQGLYGYTF.

This clonotype was detected ten times or more. The chain employs TRBV5-1 and TRBJ1-1; TRBD1 matches 7 bases. The trim removed 4 bases at V and 5 bases at J, leaving 8 bases unmatched. CDR1 is SGHRS and CDR2 is YFSETQ in the germline V gene. The CDR3 runs 14 residues. The CDR3 nucleotides read TGCGCCAGCAGCCCGACAGGGTTAGGTACTGAAGCTTTCTTT. Residues: CASSPTGLGTEAFF.

This clonotype was counted ten times or more. The chain couples TRBV10-3 to TRBJ2-7; 11 nucleotides align to TRBD2. This CDR3 comprises 16 residues. The V gene end was trimmed by 10 bases and the J gene end by 4 bases; junction bases not matched to a gene: 15. The germline V gene has CDR1 ENHRY and CDR2 SYGVKD. CDR3 coding DNA: TGTGCCACCCTCGAAGGGGAAGGACTAGCGGGTTACGAGCAGTACTTC. Protein product: CATLEGEGLAGYEQYF.

CDR3 sequence (DNA): TGCAGTGCTAGAAGGACTAGCGGGTATGTCAATGAGCAGTTCTTC. Translation: CSARRTSGYVNEQFF. The chain is built from TRBV20-1 and TRBJ2-1; 11 bases map to TRBD2. Per germline, CDR1 DFQATT and CDR2 SNEGSKA (reference sequence). With 2 bases clipped from V and 6 bases from J, the junction kept 6 bases outside the gene matches. The CDR3 runs to 15 residues.

This clonotype showed up many times. The chain carries TRBV7-2 and TRBJ1-6; possible D gene TRBD1, 6 bases. Germline loops: CDR1 SGHTA, CDR2 FQGNSA. This CDR3 is 16 amino acids long. V lost 1 base to trimming and J lost 7 bases, with 14 bases between them. CDR3 sequence: CASSLGGGAVNSPLHF. CDR3 nucleotides: TGTGCCAGCAGCTTAGGAGGGGGGGCAGTCAATTCACCCCTCCACTTT. The full variable domain, in which reference TRBV7-2 and TRBJ1-6 provide the parts outside the CDR3, is GAGVSQSPSNKVTEKGKDVELRCDPISGHTALYWYRQSLGQGLEFLIYFQGNSAPDKSGLPSDRFSAERTGGSVSTLTIQRTQQEDSAVYLCASSLGGGAVNSPLHFGNGTRLTVT.

The CDR3 sequence is CASSHGGFNQPQHF. In nucleotides, the CDR3 is TGTGCCAGCAGTCACGGGGGGTTCAATCAGCCCCAGCATTTT. The chain is built from TRBV6-6 and TRBJ1-5; tentative D call: TRBD1 (5 bases). V was pared by 5 bases and J by 3 bases, with 11 bases between. Germline loops: CDR1 MNHNY, CDR2 SVGAGI (reference sequence). This CDR3 spans 14 amino acids.

The chain employs TRBV7-2 and TRBJ2-5; D ambiguous. This CDR3 is 12 amino acids long. CDR1 and CDR2 from the germline V gene are SGHTA and FQGNSA. Trimming shortened V by 1 base and J by 5 bases, and 5 bases separated the two germline ends. CDR3 loop: CASSLVGETQYF. In DNA, the CDR3 is TGTGCCAGCAGCTTAGTGGGGGAGACCCAGTACTTC. Filled out from reference TRBV7-2 and TRBJ2-5, the complete variable domain reads GAGVSQSPSNKVTEKGKDVELRCDPISGHTALYWYRQSLGQGLEFLIYFQGNSAPDKSGLPSDRFSAERTGGSVSTLTIQRTQQEDSAVYLCASSLVGETQYFGPGTRLLVL.

The gene calls are TRBV27 and TRBJ1-4, with TRBD1 matching 9 bases. J gave up 1 base and V 5 bases, and 5 bases lay outside the gene matches. The V gene's germline CDR1 is MNHEY and CDR2 SMNVEV (reference sequence). CDR3 length equals 16 residues. CDR3 nucleotides: TGTGCCAGCAGTCGGGACAGGGAAGGAACTAATGAAAAACTGTTTTTT. The encoded protein is CASSRDREGTNEKLFF.

Only a few counts were recorded for this clonotype. The rearrangement links TRBV29-1 to TRBJ2-7, with a possible D match to TRBD1 (6 bases). The CDR3 is 13 amino acids. The germline V gene has CDR1 SQVTM and CDR2 ANQGSEA. V gave up 1 base and J gave up 2 bases, with 9 bases separating them. CDR3 region: CSVEGDTTYEQYF. DNA for the CDR3: TGCAGCGTTGAAGGGGACACAACCTACGAGCAGTACTTC.

This clonotype has a single count. V usage is TRBV19 and J usage is TRBJ1-2; TRBD1 matches 9 bases. Per the germline V gene, CDR1 is LNHDA and CDR2 is SQIVND (reference sequence). The CDR3 is 14 amino acids. V was clipped by 3 bases and J by 3 bases; unmatched bases: 2. The CDR3: CASSMWTGDYGYTF. For the CDR3, the DNA is TGTGCCAGTAGTATGTGGACAGGGGACTATGGCTACACCTTC.

The CDR3 DNA sequence: TGCAGTGCCCCGAGAGGGACAGGTCCCTCCTACGAGCAGTACTTC. Its protein product is CSAPRGTGPSYEQYF. The V call is TRBV20-1, the J call TRBJ2-7; TRBD1 matches 8 bases. V was pared by 6 bases and J by 0 bases, with 10 bases of the junction left unmatched. The CDR3 is 15 residues long. Germline loops: CDR1 DFQATT, CDR2 SNEGSKA (reference sequence).

The V call is TRBV7-9, the J call TRBJ2-5; 8 bases line up with TRBD2. Looked up from germline, CDR1 is SEHNR and CDR2 is FQNEAQ (reference sequence). Losses at the gene ends were 3 bases for V and 2 bases for J; bases not matched to a gene: 5. This CDR3 is 15 amino acids long. This chain's CDR3 is CASSFLSGTQETQYF. CDR3 DNA: TGTGCCAGCAGCTTCCTTAGCGGGACTCAAGAGACCCAGTACTTC.

The chain carries TRBV10-2 and TRBJ2-2, with D perhaps TRBD1 (5 bases). This CDR3 region has 13 residues. Germline V gene lookup returns CDR1 WSHSY and CDR2 SAAADI. Trimming stripped 6 bases from V and 1 base from J, with 6 bases between. CDR3 loop: CASRRGNTGELFF. The CDR3 nucleotides read TGCGCCAGCAGAAGGGGGAACACCGGGGAGCTGTTTTTT.

Ten or more counts support this clonotype. The chain links TRBV6-2 or TRBV6-3 to TRBJ1-1; weak D call: TRBD1 (5 bases). Between the trimmed V and J ends, which lost 7 bases and 2 bases, there was a span of 17 bases. The CDR3 totals 15 residues. CDR1 and CDR2 from the germline V gene are MNHEY and SVGEGT. In DNA, the CDR3 is TGTGCCAGCAAAGAACCGGGACGGAAAAACACTGAAGCTTTCTTT. It translates to CASKEPGRKNTEAFF.

The V gene is TRBV7-8, the J gene TRBJ2-5; a weak D match, TRBD2 (5 bases). V was clipped by 0 bases and J by 9 bases, with 14 bases between them. The CDR3 contains 14 residues. The germline V gene has CDR1 SGHVS and CDR2 FQNEAQ. CDR3 nucleotides: TGTGCCAGCAGCTTAGCGAGGCTCGGGCGGGCCCAGTACTTC. It encodes CASSLARLGRAQYF.

J is TRBJ2-7 and V is TRBV28; 9 bases map to TRBD1. Germline CDR1 is MDHEN and CDR2 is SYDVKM. J was trimmed by 4 bases and V by 6 bases; bases with no gene match: 22. The CDR3 runs to 19 residues. CDR3 protein: CASSPLLGDRAFNLYEQYF. The CDR3 DNA reads as TGTGCCAGCAGCCCACTTTTGGGGGACAGGGCTTTTAATCTTTACGAGCAGTACTTC.

V usage is TRBV19 and J usage is TRBJ2-5; no definite D call. CDR1 is LNHDA and CDR2 is SQIVND in the germline V gene (reference sequence). V lost 5 bases, J lost 4 bases, and 14 bases lay in between. CDR3 length: 14 amino acids. The CDR3 region is CASSSDRVGETQYF. The CDR3 DNA follows: TGTGCCAGTAGTTCCGACCGGGTAGGAGAGACCCAGTACTTC. The complete variable domain, with remaining parts taken from reference TRBV19 and TRBJ2-5, reads DGGITQSPKYLFRKEGQNVTLSCEQNLNHDAMYWYRQDPGQGLRLIYYSQIVNDFQKGDIAEGYSVSREKKESFPLTVTSAQKNPTAFYLCASSSDRVGETQYFGPGTRLLVL.

This clonotype was found many times. The V gene is TRBV7-7, the J gene TRBJ2-1; D may be TRBD2 (5 bases). Germline-derived CDR1 and CDR2 are SSHAT and FNYEAQ (reference sequence). V lost 4 bases and J 4 bases, leaving 11 bases between the germline ends. This CDR3 has 14 amino acids. DNA for the CDR3: TGTGCCAGCAGCTGGGAGCACTTATACAATGAGCAGTTCTTC. This sequence encodes CASSWEHLYNEQFF.